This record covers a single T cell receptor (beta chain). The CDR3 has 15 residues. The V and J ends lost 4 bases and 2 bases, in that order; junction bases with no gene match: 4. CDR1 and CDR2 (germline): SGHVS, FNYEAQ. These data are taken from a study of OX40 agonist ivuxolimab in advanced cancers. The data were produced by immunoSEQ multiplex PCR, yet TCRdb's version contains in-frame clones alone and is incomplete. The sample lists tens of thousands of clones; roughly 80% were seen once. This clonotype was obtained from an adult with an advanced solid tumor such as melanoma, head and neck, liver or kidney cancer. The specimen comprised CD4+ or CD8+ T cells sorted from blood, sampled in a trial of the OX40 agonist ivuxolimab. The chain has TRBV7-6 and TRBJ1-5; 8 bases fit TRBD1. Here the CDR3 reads CASSSGQGGNQPQHF. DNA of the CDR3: TGTGCCAGCAGCTCCGGACAGGGAGGCAATCAGCCCCAGCATTTT.